The 27 T cell receptor beta chains below were found in one sample sequenced in a study of blood T cell repertoires in COVID-19. The method was immunoSEQ multiplex PCR; TCRdb's version includes in-frame clones alone and lacks a portion of them. The table includes roughly 180,000 clones, approximately 86% detected once. The sample comprised PBMCs or T cells enriched from blood (not recorded which). Receptors were obtained from a woman in her 30s who had recovered from COVID-19.

The chain employs TRBV23-1 and TRBJ1-5; D is unclear. TRBV23-1 counts as an open reading frame of uncertain function. The CDR3 loop spans 14 amino acids. V was clipped by 0 bases and J by 7 bases, with 10 bases between them. The CDR3 is CASSQSSRFQPQHF. The CDR3 bases are TGCGCCAGCAGTCAATCGTCTCGGTTCCAGCCCCAGCATTTT.

V usage is TRBV7-3 and J usage is TRBJ1-3, with 8 bases aligning to TRBD1. This CDR3 comprises 16 residues. From germline, CDR1 is SGHTA and CDR2 FQGTGA. V lost 6 bases to trimming and J lost 3 bases; unmatched junction nucleotides: 10. DNA for the CDR3: TGTGCCAGCAGGAAAACTCAGGGGGCGCGTGGAAACACCATATATTTT. Its protein is CASRKTQGARGNTIYF.

The genes are TRBV5-1 and TRBJ2-6; possible D gene TRBD1, 6 bases. This CDR3 is built from 17 residues. Per the germline V gene, CDR1 is SGHRS and CDR2 is YFSETQ. V lost 4 bases to trimming and J lost 0 bases, with 14 bases between them. CDR3 in DNA: TGCGCCAGCAGCAAAGGACAGTCAAACTCTGGGGCCAACGTCCTGACTTTC. This codes for CASSKGQSNSGANVLTF.

This rearrangement joins TRBV19 to TRBJ1-2; D is possibly TRBD1 (5 bases). V shed 3 bases and J shed 4 bases, with 12 bases lying between them. The CDR3 sequence is 14 residues long. The germline CDR1 and CDR2 sequences are LNHDA and SQIVND (reference sequence). The CDR3, as DNA: TGTGCCAGTAGTATTCGACAGAGTATCTATGGCTACACCTTC. This encodes CASSIRQSIYGYTF.

This clone has only a few counts. The V gene is TRBV29-1, the J gene TRBJ1-2; TRBD1 matches at 10 bases. The germline V gene encodes CDR1 SQVTM and CDR2 ANQGSEA. V gave up 5 bases and J gave up 2 bases; unmatched junction bases: 8. The CDR3 is 15 amino acids. Here the CDR3 reads CSVLKDRGPNYGYTF. CDR3 nucleotides: TGCAGCGTTCTTAAAGACAGGGGGCCGAACTATGGCTACACCTTC.

The V and J genes are TRBV6-2 or TRBV6-3 and TRBJ1-1; 8 bases align to TRBD1. CDR1 and CDR2 (germline): MNHEY, SVGEGT. CDR3 length: 13 residues. J was trimmed by 6 bases and V by 4 bases; bases with no gene match: 4. The CDR3: CASSWGTGAEAFF. The CDR3 DNA follows: TGTGCCAGCAGTTGGGGGACAGGCGCTGAAGCTTTCTTT.

V usage is TRBV28 and J usage is TRBJ2-6, with D unclear. This CDR3 has 18 residues. Trimming left V 1 base short and J 0 bases short, with 13 bases between. Germline assignment: CDR1 MDHEN and CDR2 SYDVKM. The chain's CDR3 is CASSLYPGFNSGANVLTF. The CDR3 DNA sequence: TGTGCCAGCAGTTTATATCCAGGATTTAACTCTGGGGCCAACGTCCTGACTTTC.

CDR3 DNA: TGTGCCAGCAGTCGACAGGGAAACTACGAGCAGTACTTC. It codes for CASSRQGNYEQYF. V and J are TRBV2 and TRBJ2-7; 7 bases agree with TRBD1. V shed 5 bases, J shed 3 bases, and the junction held 4 bases outside the gene matches. Germline assignment: CDR1 SNHLY and CDR2 FYNNEI. The CDR3 covers 13 residues. The whole variable domain, filled in from reference TRBV2 and TRBJ2-7, reads EPEVTQTPSHQVTQMGQEVILRCVPISNHLYFYWYRQILGQKVEFLVSFYNNEISEKSEIFDDQFSVERPDGSNFTLKIRSTKLEDSAMYFCASSRQGNYEQYFGPGTRLTVT.

This clone was detected only once. The J gene is TRBJ2-1, the V gene TRBV7-2; 13 bases agree with TRBD2. The germline V gene has CDR1 SGHTA and CDR2 FQGNSA. This CDR3 has 15 amino acids. The ends lost 5 bases at V and 7 bases at J; junction bases unmatched: 5. In DNA, the CDR3 is TGTGCCAGCAGCCCCCCGGGACTAGCGGGAAATGAGCAGTTCTTC. It specifies CASSPPGLAGNEQFF. The complete variable domain, with remaining parts taken from reference TRBV7-2 and TRBJ2-1, reads GAGVSQSPSNKVTEKGKDVELRCDPISGHTALYWYRQSLGQGLEFLIYFQGNSAPDKSGLPSDRFSAERTGGSVSTLTIQRTQQEDSAVYLCASSPPGLAGNEQFFGPGTRLTVL.

This clone showed up just once. The V gene is TRBV4-1, the J gene TRBJ1-1, with TRBD1 matching over 9 bases. V lost 1 base to trimming and J lost 0 bases; unmatched junction nucleotides: 6. The V gene's germline CDR1 is MGHRA and CDR2 YSYEKL. CDR3 length: 17 amino acids. The chain's CDR3 is CASSQGDRAGVNTEAFF. CDR3 DNA: TGCGCCAGCAGCCAAGGGGACAGGGCCGGGGTGAACACTGAAGCTTTCTTT.

In its sample, this clone was seen many times. The chain is built from TRBV11-3 and TRBJ1-2; D may be TRBD1 (6 bases). V was pared by 5 bases and J by 0 bases, with 13 bases between. Germline CDR1 and CDR2: SGHNT and YENEEA. This CDR3 contains 15 residues. The CDR3 loop reads CASSRQDSPNYGYTF. The CDR3 coding sequence is TGTGCCAGCAGCCGACAGGACAGCCCTAACTATGGCTACACCTTC.

This rearrangement joins TRBV19 to TRBJ2-7; D uncertain. Germline loops: CDR1 LNHDA, CDR2 SQIVND (reference sequence). The CDR3 consists of 13 residues. V lost 1 base and J 3 bases, leaving 7 bases between the germline ends. The CDR3 DNA is TGTGCCAGTAGTATAGGTTACAGCTACGAGCAGTACTTC. Translated: CASSIGYSYEQYF.

The DNA of the CDR3 is TGCGCCAGCAGGAACCCCCCGGGTAGGAATGAGCAGTTCTTC. This codes for CASRNPPGRNEQFF. The chain joins TRBV10-1 to TRBJ2-1, with D hard to call. This CDR3 contains 14 residues. Trimming took off 6 bases at V and 7 bases at J, with 16 bases between the two ends. CDR1 is WNHNN, CDR2 SYGVQD, per germline (reference sequence).

The rearrangement uses TRBV7-2 and TRBJ2-3; TRBD2 matches 8 bases. Germline V gene lookup returns CDR1 SGHTA and CDR2 FQGNSA. The CDR3 consists of 15 residues. The trim removed 1 base at V and 4 bases at J, leaving 4 bases unmatched. CDR3 protein: CASSLDRGGPDTQYF. The CDR3 region has the DNA TGTGCCAGCAGCTTAGATCGGGGGGGCCCAGATACGCAGTATTTT.

The chain combines TRBV4-3 with TRBJ1-2, with D maybe TRBD1 (5 bases). Looked up from germline, CDR1 is LGHNA and CDR2 is YSLEER. Trimming removed 3 bases at V and 5 bases at J, with 16 bases between. This CDR3 contains 15 residues. The CDR3 nucleotides are TGCGCCAGCAGCCACAATACATTGGGGCAGTATGGCTACACCTTC. This sequence encodes CASSHNTLGQYGYTF.

V usage is TRBV7-2 and J usage is TRBJ2-1; TRBD2 matches at 10 bases. The trim removed 4 bases at V and 2 bases at J, leaving 5 bases unmatched. The CDR3 spans 16 residues. The germline V gene has CDR1 SGHTA and CDR2 FQGNSA. CDR3 sequence: CASSWNSGGTYNEQFF. For the CDR3, the DNA is TGTGCCAGCAGCTGGAATAGCGGGGGGACCTACAATGAGCAGTTCTTC.

The chain combines TRBV6-5 with TRBJ1-1; D remains unclear. This CDR3 has 12 residues. The germline V gene has CDR1 MNHEY and CDR2 SVGAGI. The germline V and J ends were trimmed by 8 bases and 0 bases, with 7 bases remaining between them. The CDR3 reads CASWGVNTEAFF. The CDR3 nucleotides read TGTGCCAGCTGGGGAGTGAACACTGAAGCTTTCTTT.

The chain combines TRBV7-2 with TRBJ1-3; 7 bases agree with TRBD1. J gave up 1 base and V 5 bases, and 11 bases lay outside the gene matches. The CDR3 contains 17 residues. Looked up from germline, CDR1 is SGHTA and CDR2 is FQGNSA. The CDR3 spells CASSQIFDRVSGNTIYF. The CDR3 DNA is TGTGCCAGCAGCCAAATCTTCGACAGGGTATCTGGAAACACCATATATTTT.

This clone was found once. The chain recombines TRBV20-1 with TRBJ1-4; D is unclear. V was pared by 5 bases and J by 7 bases, with 8 bases between. Per germline, CDR1 DFQATT and CDR2 SNEGSKA (reference sequence). The CDR3 is made up of 11 amino acids. The CDR3 DNA is TGCAGTGCTCGTATTCCTGAAAAACTGTTTTTT. Its protein product is CSARIPEKLFF.

The chain combines TRBV19 with TRBJ2-1; 7 nucleotides align to TRBD2. The germline V gene has CDR1 LNHDA and CDR2 SQIVND (reference sequence). Trimming cost V 3 bases and J 6 bases; bases outside gene matches: 5. This CDR3 spans 14 amino acids. This chain's CDR3 is CASSIAGVGNEQFF. The CDR3 bases are TGTGCCAGTAGTATCGCGGGAGTGGGCAATGAGCAGTTCTTC.

The chain recombines TRBV4-2 with TRBJ2-7, with D uncertain. The CDR3 is 16 residues long. V gave up 0 bases and J gave up 0 bases, with 12 bases separating them. Germline V gene lookup returns CDR1 LGHNA and CDR2 YNFKEQ. CDR3 DNA sequence: TGTGCCAGCAGCCAAGATGAAGGAGACCCCTCCTACGAGCAGTACTTC. Amino acids: CASSQDEGDPSYEQYF.

CDR3 sequence (DNA): TGTGCCAGCAGCTTAGAATTCGGGCGGGCTGAAGCTTTCTTT. Translation: CASSLEFGRAEAFF. This sequence joins TRBV7-9 and TRBJ1-1, with no clear D. Germline V lookup: CDR1 SEHNR, CDR2 FQNEAQ (reference sequence). V was pared by 1 base and J by 6 bases, with 12 bases between. The CDR3 is made up of 14 amino acids.

CDR3 protein: CASSPLGGVVFF. The DNA for the CDR3 is TGTGCCAGCAGCCCACTCGGGGGGGTTGTGTTTTTT. The rearrangement joins TRBV7-2 to TRBJ1-4; a weak D match, TRBD1 (5 bases). This CDR3 spans 12 amino acids. V was cut by 5 bases and J by 15 bases, with 16 bases left in between. Germline assignment: CDR1 SGHTA and CDR2 FQGNSA. Combining the CDR3 with reference TRBV7-2 and TRBJ1-4 gives the whole variable domain GAGVSQSPSNKVTEKGKDVELRCDPISGHTALYWYRQSLGQGLEFLIYFQGNSAPDKSGLPSDRFSAERTGGSVSTLTIQRTQQEDSAVYLCASSPLGGVVFFGSGTQLSVL.

The rearrangement joins TRBV19 to TRBJ2-7; 7 bases match TRBD1. Per the germline V gene, CDR1 is LNHDA and CDR2 is SQIVND (reference sequence). The CDR3 spans 14 residues. V dropped 8 bases and J dropped 3; count of bases not matched to a gene: 10. The CDR3 nucleotides read TGTGCCAGTTCCGGGACAGAGCCCTACTACGAGCAGTACTTC. Its translation: CASSGTEPYYEQYF. Together with reference TRBV19 and TRBJ2-7, the CDR3 gives the full variable domain: DGGITQSPKYLFRKEGQNVTLSCEQNLNHDAMYWYRQDPGQGLRLIYYSQIVNDFQKGDIAEGYSVSREKKESFPLTVTSAQKNPTAFYLCASSGTEPYYEQYFGPGTRLTVT.

The gene calls are TRBV4-2 and TRBJ1-4, with unresolved D. Deletions cut 0 bases from V and 0 bases from J, with 20 bases between. The V gene's germline CDR1 is LGHNA and CDR2 YNFKEQ. This CDR3 has 20 amino acids. The CDR3 sequence is CASSQDRTLVADATNEKLFF. CDR3 nucleotides: TGTGCCAGCAGCCAAGACAGGACCTTAGTAGCGGACGCAACTAATGAAAAACTGTTTTTT.

This clone was seen only once. The V and J genes are TRBV7-9 and TRBJ2-1; 9 bases are shared with TRBD1. The CDR3 extends over 16 amino acids. V dropped 0 bases and J dropped 6; count of bases not matched to a gene: 6. Germline CDR1 reads SEHNR; CDR2 reads FQNEAQ (reference sequence). The CDR3 reads CASSLAIPGQGNEQFF. DNA of the CDR3: TGTGCCAGCAGCTTAGCGATACCGGGACAGGGCAATGAGCAGTTCTTC.

The chain is built from TRBV5-1 and TRBJ1-4, with D uncertain. The germline V gene has CDR1 SGHRS and CDR2 YFSETQ. V gave up 4 bases and J gave up 6 bases, with 13 bases separating them. There are 14 residues in the CDR3. CDR3 nucleotides: TGCGCCAGCAGCCCCGGGTCCGGCGATGAAAAACTGTTTTTT. This codes for CASSPGSGDEKLFF.